A single sample is the source of the 3 T cell receptor beta chains below, sequenced in a study of cytomegalovirus exposure and HLA in healthy donors. The primer mix had 60 Vbeta and 13 Jbeta primers. The repertoire was sequenced with immunoSEQ multiplex PCR; TCRdb's copy has only in-frame clones and lacks some. This table holds some 100,000 clones, approximately 74% found once. The sequenced sample was PBMCs. All receptors come from a woman in her thirties or forties in good health and CMV-seronegative.

A single count supports this clone. The chain carries TRBV10-3 and TRBJ1-5; TRBD1 might be the D (6 bases). The germline V gene has CDR1 ENHRY and CDR2 SYGVKD. This CDR3 is 14 amino acids long. V was clipped by 2 bases and J by 6 bases, with 11 bases between them. The chain's CDR3 is CAISEGTQGQPQHF. CDR3 DNA sequence: TGTGCCATCAGTGAGGGAACACAGGGTCAGCCCCAGCATTTT.

Only one count was recorded for this clone. The J gene is TRBJ1-5, the V gene TRBV19; D gene uncertain. Trimming shortened V by 6 bases and J by 6 bases, and 9 bases separated the two germline ends. Germline loops: CDR1 LNHDA, CDR2 SQIVND (reference sequence). The CDR3 is 12 amino acids. CDR3 nucleotides: TGTGCCAGTAGGCAGGCATCTCAGCCCCAGCATTTT. Translation: CASRQASQPQHF.

This chain's CDR3 is CAWSAGTARHEQYF. CDR3 DNA: TGTGCCTGGAGCGCCGGGACAGCGCGCCACGAGCAGTACTTC. The V call is TRBV30, the J call TRBJ2-7; 7 bases fit TRBD1. The CDR3 totals 14 residues. Germline V gives CDR1 GTSNPN, CDR2 SVGIG (reference sequence). The V segment lost 3 bases and the J segment 5 bases; nucleotides outside the gene matches: 10. Full variable domain (remainder filled in from reference TRBV30 and TRBJ2-7): SQTIHQWPATLVQPVGSPLSLECTVEGTSNPNLYWYRQAAGRGLQLLFYSVGIGQISSEVPQNLSASRPQDRQFILSSKKLLLSDSGFYLCAWSAGTARHEQYFGPGTRLTVT.